This T cell receptor beta chain was recorded in a study of preoperative IRX-2 immunotherapy in early breast cancer. Specified treatment: preoperative locoregional IRX-2 cytokine immunotherapy. Patients received preoperative, locoregional IRX-2 cytokine immunotherapy in a phase Ib study. The CDR3 extends over 16 amino acids. Germline V gene data show CDR1 as SGHRS and CDR2 as YFSETQ. Between the trimmed V and J ends, which lost 0 bases and 2 bases, there was a span of 12 bases. Measured with immunoSEQ multiplex PCR; TCRdb has only the in-frame clones, and not every one. The sample consists of around 25,000 clones, 65% to 85% of them appearing once.

The TCR sequence derives from a human donor with breast cancer. This chain joins TRBV5-1 and TRBJ1-3; a possible D gene is TRBD1 (5 bases). The sequences come from lymph node tissue, collected before IRX-2 immunotherapy. CDR3 coding DNA: TGCGCCAGCAGCTTGGGATACGGCAGGGCTGGAAACACCATATATTTT. Encoded protein: CASSLGYGRAGNTIYF.